The entry below gives a single TCR beta chain sequence along with its context. The antigen is unknown. This CDR3 has 15 residues. V lost 6 bases to trimming and J lost 2 bases; unmatched junction nucleotides: 4. Germline assignment: CDR1 SGHNT and CDR2 YENEEA. This sample was taken from a study of T cells in localized non-small cell lung cancer. Repertoires were generated with immunoSEQ multiplex PCR, while TCRdb's copy carries only in-frame clones and drops some. There are thousands of clones in the sample; roughly 22% occur only once, and around 21% lies in the top ten. Study results and caveats: The appearance of a median roughly 61 of the top 100 tumor clones was seen in adjacent lung.

The sample was lung tumor tissue, taken before any cancer treatment. The gene calls are TRBV11-3 and TRBJ2-1; TRBD1 matches 10 bases. The receptor comes from a male donor aged 60 or over with stage II lung adenocarcinoma. CDR3 sequence: CASRRDRGTYNEQFF. In DNA, the CDR3 is TGTGCCAGCAGACGGGACAGGGGAACCTACAATGAGCAGTTCTTC.